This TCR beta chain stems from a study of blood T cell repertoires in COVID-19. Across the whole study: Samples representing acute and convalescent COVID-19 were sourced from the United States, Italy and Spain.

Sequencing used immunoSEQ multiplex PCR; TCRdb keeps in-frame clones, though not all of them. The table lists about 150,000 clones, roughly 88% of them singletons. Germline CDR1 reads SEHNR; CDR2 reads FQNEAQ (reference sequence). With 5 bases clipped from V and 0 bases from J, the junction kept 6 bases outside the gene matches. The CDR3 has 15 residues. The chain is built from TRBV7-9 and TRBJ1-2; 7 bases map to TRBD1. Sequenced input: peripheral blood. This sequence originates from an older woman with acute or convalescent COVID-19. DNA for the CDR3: TGTGCCAGCAGCCAGACAGGGCCCTCTAACTATGGCTACACCTTC. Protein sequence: CASSQTGPSNYGYTF.